The 25 T cell receptor beta chains reported below all come from one sample, sequenced in a study of radiation and T cells in renal cell carcinoma. Clones were read by immunoSEQ multiplex PCR, and TCRdb kept only the in-frame ones, dropping some. Of about 43,000 clones in the sample, 80% to 85% were seen once. Time point indicated: blood 4 weeks post-SBRT, at nephrectomy. Treatment: 15 Gy SBRT to primary tumor, nephrectomy 4 weeks later. Material: blood, obtained from a patient whose treatment included radiotherapy and nephrectomy. All receptors come from a woman aged 70-85 years with renal cell carcinoma.

The genes are TRBV5-8 and TRBJ2-7, with D perhaps matching TRBD1 (6 bases). Trimming removed 7 bases from V and 0 bases from J, with 11 bases in between. Per the germline V gene, CDR1 is SGHTS and CDR2 is YDEGEE. The CDR3 runs to 13 residues. Here the CDR3 DNA reads TGTGCCAGCGAAAGGGACATCTCCTACGAGCAGTACTTC. Amino acids: CASERDISYEQYF.

The chain links TRBV18 to TRBJ2-6; no clear D gene. The CDR3 consists of 15 residues. Between the trimmed V and J ends, which lost 2 bases and 11 bases, there was a span of 16 bases. Germline CDR1 KGHSH, CDR2 LQKENI. The CDR3 spells CASSPKLVPLDVLTF. CDR3 in DNA: TGTGCCAGCTCACCAAAGCTGGTTCCTTTGGACGTCCTGACTTTC.

The chain recombines TRBV29-1 with TRBJ2-1; 14 bases align to TRBD2. The CDR3 is 16 residues long. The junction had 1 base not matched to a gene; V was cut back by 3 bases and J by 0 bases. The germline gives CDR1 SQVTM, CDR2 ANQGSEA. In DNA form, the CDR3 reads TGCAGCGTTGACGGGACTAGCGGGAGCTCCTACAATGAGCAGTTCTTC. The encoded protein is CSVDGTSGSSYNEQFF.

V is TRBV27 and J is TRBJ2-7, with D perhaps TRBD2 (5 bases). CDR1 and CDR2 from the germline V gene are MNHEY and SMNVEV (reference sequence). V gave up 0 bases and J gave up 2 bases, with 11 bases separating them. The CDR3 is made up of 15 amino acids. The CDR3 here is CASSLSASRPYEQYF. The DNA of the CDR3 is TGTGCCAGCAGTTTATCGGCTAGCAGGCCCTACGAGCAGTACTTC.

CDR3 amino acids: CSVAGALGYTF. CDR3 DNA: TGCAGCGTCGCAGGGGCGCTGGGCTACACCTTC. J is TRBJ1-2 and V is TRBV29-1, with a tentative D call TRBD1 (6 bases). The CDR3 covers 11 residues. The germline V gene encodes CDR1 SQVTM and CDR2 ANQGSEA. V dropped 6 bases and J dropped 8 bases, with 13 bases sitting between them.

The chain carries TRBV6-6 and TRBJ1-2; a weak D match, TRBD1 (6 bases). The germline gives CDR1 MNHNY, CDR2 SVGAGI (reference sequence). Trimming pared 0 bases from V and 4 bases from J, leaving 12 bases between. CDR3 length: 15 residues. CDR3 coding DNA: TGTGCCAGCAGTTACTCGGGGGCCAGCATCTATGGCTACACCTTC. Its protein is CASSYSGASIYGYTF.

The chain links TRBV7-3 to TRBJ1-1; D is ambiguous. The CDR3 is 12 residues long. The V gene's germline CDR1 is SGHTA and CDR2 FQGTGA. V gave up 5 bases and J gave up 1 base, with 5 bases separating them. The CDR3 loop is CASSNTNTEAFF. In DNA, the CDR3 is TGTGCCAGCAGCAATACGAACACTGAAGCTTTCTTT.

This clone was observed a few times. The rearrangement joins TRBV9 to TRBJ2-5, with 7 bases identical to TRBD1. The V segment lost 3 bases and the J segment 1 base; nucleotides outside the gene matches: 6. The length of the CDR3 is 15 residues. Germline assignment: CDR1 SGDLS and CDR2 YYNGEE. The CDR3 sequence is CASSATGVLQETQYF. CDR3 in DNA: TGTGCCAGCAGCGCCACAGGGGTCCTCCAAGAGACCCAGTACTTC.

V gene TRBV6-1 combines with J gene TRBJ1-6; no reliable D call. The germline V and J ends were trimmed by 3 bases and 9 bases, with 27 bases remaining between them. This CDR3 region has 19 residues. Germline V gene data show CDR1 as MNHNS and CDR2 as SASEGT. CDR3 loop: CASSETPTGWREVASPLHF. The CDR3 DNA reads TGTGCCAGCAGTGAGACCCCCACGGGGTGGAGGGAAGTTGCTTCACCCCTCCACTTT.

This chain links TRBV5-1 with TRBJ2-1; tentatively, D is TRBD1 or TRBD2 (5 bases each). Per the germline V gene, CDR1 is SGHRS and CDR2 is YFSETQ. The V end lost 2 bases, the J end lost 6 bases, and 9 bases lay between the germline ends. This CDR3 comprises 13 residues. The CDR3 reads CASSFGGPNEQFF. CDR3 DNA: TGCGCCAGCAGCTTTGGGGGTCCCAATGAGCAGTTCTTC.

The genes are TRBV5-4 and TRBJ2-5; no reliable D call. The closer fit of TRBJ2-7 to the DNA end suggests the J call may be wrong. Per germline, CDR1 SGHNT and CDR2 YYREEE (reference sequence). The CDR3 runs to 13 residues. CDR3 sequence (DNA): TGTGCCAGCAGTGGTTCGGACCCCTACGAGCAGTACTTC. Its protein is CASSGSDPYEQYF.

This rearrangement joins TRBV6-1 to TRBJ2-6; no reliable D call. Germline values: CDR1 MNHNS, CDR2 SASEGT. V lost 9 bases to trimming and J lost 0 bases, with 6 bases between them. The CDR3 has 13 residues. The CDR3 coding sequence is TGTGCCAGTAGGGACTCTGGGGCCAACGTCCTGACTTTC. It is translated as CASRDSGANVLTF.

CDR3 sequence (DNA): TGTGCCAGCAGCTTAGACCGGGACCCAAATGTAGAGACCCAGTACTTC. Translation gives CASSLDRDPNVETQYF. The J gene is TRBJ2-5, the V gene TRBV7-2, with D perhaps TRBD1 or TRBD2 (5 bases each). Trimming took 1 base from V and 4 from J, leaving 16 bases between them. The CDR3 length is 16 residues. Per germline, CDR1 SGHTA and CDR2 FQGNSA.

The V gene is TRBV5-5, the J gene TRBJ1-1; tentative D call: TRBD1 (5 bases). Trimming took off 4 bases at V and 1 base at J, with 8 bases between the two ends. This CDR3 contains 13 residues. Germline V gives CDR1 SGHKS, CDR2 YYEKEE (reference sequence). The CDR3 spells CASSNRRNTEAFF. The CDR3 DNA reads as TGTGCCAGCAGCAACAGGAGGAACACTGAAGCTTTCTTT.

V gene TRBV6-5 combines with J gene TRBJ2-2; 7 nucleotides match TRBD2. V shed 6 bases, J shed 4 bases, and the junction held 8 bases outside the gene matches. The V gene's germline CDR1 is MNHEY and CDR2 SVGAGI. The CDR3 is 15 residues long. CDR3 loop: CASRVGGSPTGELFF. CDR3 coding DNA: TGTGCCAGCAGAGTAGGCGGGAGTCCCACCGGGGAGCTGTTTTTT.

This clone was counted only a few times. V is TRBV7-9 and J is TRBJ2-3; TRBD2 matches at 7 bases. V gave up 3 bases and J gave up 2 bases; unmatched junction bases: 5. Germline CDR1 is SEHNR and CDR2 is FQNEAQ (reference sequence). The CDR3 extends over 15 amino acids. CDR3 sequence (DNA): TGTGCCAGCAGCTTCGGCGGGGGTCTCACAGATACGCAGTATTTT. The encoded protein is CASSFGGGLTDTQYF.

The genes are TRBV6-5 and TRBJ2-7; D ambiguous. The CDR3 extends over 13 amino acids. Trimming pared 6 bases from V and 3 bases from J, leaving 12 bases between. Germline lookup yields CDR1 MNHEY and CDR2 SVGAGI. CDR3 in DNA: TGTGCCAGCAGCCCTGGACCGATCTACGAGCAGTACTTC. This gives the protein CASSPGPIYEQYF.

V gene TRBV5-1 combines with J gene TRBJ1-4, with D possibly TRBD1 on 5 matching bases. CDR3 length equals 15 residues. CDR1 and CDR2 from the germline V gene are SGHRS and YFSETQ. V was pared by 4 bases and J by 8 bases, with 18 bases between. The chain's CDR3 is CASSDTGTDGEKLFF. The DNA of the CDR3 is TGCGCCAGCAGCGACACCGGGACCGACGGAGAAAAACTGTTTTTT.

V and J are TRBV7-9 and TRBJ2-7; weak D call: TRBD1 (5 bases). V shed 5 bases and J shed 4 bases, with 9 bases lying between them. CDR1 SEHNR and CDR2 FQNEAQ come from the germline V gene (reference sequence). The CDR3 extends over 12 amino acids. CDR3 residues: CASSPSGYEQYF. The CDR3 nucleotides are TGTGCCAGCAGCCCTTCAGGGTACGAGCAGTACTTC. Looking up the rest from reference TRBV7-9 and TRBJ2-7 gives the full variable domain: DTGVSQNPRHKITKRGQNVTFRCDPISEHNRLYWYRQTLGQGPEFLTYFQNEAQLEKSRLLSDRFSAERPKGSFSTLEIQRTEQGDSAMYLCASSPSGYEQYFGPGTRLTVT.

The chain joins TRBV7-7 to TRBJ1-4; D gene ambiguous. This CDR3 is 16 amino acids long. Trimming took off 0 bases at V and 6 bases at J, with 14 bases between the two ends. The germline V gene encodes CDR1 SSHAT and CDR2 FNYEAQ (reference sequence). The CDR3 region has the DNA TGTGCCAGCAGCTTAGCGGGGAGACTGTGGGATGAAAAACTGTTTTTT. Translated: CASSLAGRLWDEKLFF.

The chain uses TRBV11-2 and TRBJ2-7; no firm D call. From germline, CDR1 is SGHAT and CDR2 FQNNGV. The CDR3 totals 14 residues. The V gene lost 5 bases and the J gene lost 4 bases, with 15 bases spanning the gap. The CDR3, as DNA: TGTGCCAGCAGCGGGGTGGGGATGGGTTACGAGCAGTACTTC. Translating it yields CASSGVGMGYEQYF.

In its sample, this clone was seen a few times. CDR3 in DNA: TGTGCCAGTAGTATAGTATCGGGGGCCGAGCAGTTCTTC. It specifies CASSIVSGAEQFF. V and J are TRBV19 and TRBJ2-1, with D possibly being TRBD1 or TRBD2 (6 bases each). The CDR3 is 13 residues long. CDR1 is LNHDA, CDR2 SQIVND, per germline (reference sequence). Deletions cut 1 base from V and 10 bases from J, with 11 bases between.

This clone has just one count. The V call is TRBV2, the J call TRBJ2-1; TRBD1 matches 7 bases. CDR3 size: 12 residues. V shed 6 bases and J 9 bases; nucleotides not matched to a gene: 5. Germline loops: CDR1 SNHLY, CDR2 FYNNEI. This CDR3 is CASSQNRGEQFF. In nucleotides, the CDR3 is TGTGCCAGCAGCCAAAACAGGGGTGAGCAGTTCTTC.

This chain uses TRBV13 with TRBJ2-5, with 8 bases lining up with TRBD2. Unmatched junction bases numbered 1, after V lost 0 bases and J lost 4 bases. Looked up from germline, CDR1 is PRHDT and CDR2 is FYEKMQ (reference sequence). The CDR3 sequence is 14 residues long. The CDR3 loop reads CASSLGRGGETQYF. As DNA, the CDR3 is TGTGCCAGCAGCTTAGGCCGGGGGGGAGAGACCCAGTACTTC.

V and J are TRBV19 and TRBJ1-2, with D uncertain. This CDR3 spans 14 amino acids. Germline CDR1 and CDR2: LNHDA and SQIVND (reference sequence). Deletions cut 2 bases from V and 6 bases from J, with 13 bases between. In DNA, the CDR3 is TGTGCCAGTAGTATACTCGGGTCCCGGGATGGCTACACCTTC. Its translation is CASSILGSRDGYTF.